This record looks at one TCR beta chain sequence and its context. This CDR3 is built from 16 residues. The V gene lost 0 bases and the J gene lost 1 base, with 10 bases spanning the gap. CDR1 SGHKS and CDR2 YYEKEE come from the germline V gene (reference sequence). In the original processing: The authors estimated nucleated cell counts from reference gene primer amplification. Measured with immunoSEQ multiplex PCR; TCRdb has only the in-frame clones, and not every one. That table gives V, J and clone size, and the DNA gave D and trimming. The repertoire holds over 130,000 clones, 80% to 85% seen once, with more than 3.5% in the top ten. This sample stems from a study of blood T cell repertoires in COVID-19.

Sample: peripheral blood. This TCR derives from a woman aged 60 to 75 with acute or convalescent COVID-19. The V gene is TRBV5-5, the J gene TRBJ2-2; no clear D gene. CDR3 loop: CASSLGARLNTGELFF. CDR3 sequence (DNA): TGTGCCAGCAGCTTGGGGGCCAGGTTGAACACCGGGGAGCTGTTTTTT.